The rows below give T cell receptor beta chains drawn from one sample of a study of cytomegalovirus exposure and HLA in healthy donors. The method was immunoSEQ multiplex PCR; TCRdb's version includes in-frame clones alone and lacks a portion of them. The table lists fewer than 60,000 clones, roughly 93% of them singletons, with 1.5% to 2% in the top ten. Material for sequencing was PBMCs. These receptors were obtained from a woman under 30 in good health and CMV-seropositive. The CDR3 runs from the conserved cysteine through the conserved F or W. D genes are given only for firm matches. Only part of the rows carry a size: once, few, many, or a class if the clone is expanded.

CASSPQGQNTEAFF	TGTGCCAGCAGTCCACAGGGGCAGAACACTGAAGCTTTCTTT	TRBJ1-1	TRBV7-9	TRBD1	NA
CASRTRQGGQFF	TGTGCCAGCAGGACCCGACAGGGGGGTCAGTTCTTC	TRBJ2-1	TRBV28	TRBD1	NA
CASQGLAGTQETQYF	TGTGCCAGCCAGGGACTAGCGGGGACCCAAGAGACCCAGTACTTC	TRBJ2-5	TRBV28	TRBD2	NA
CASSLAREETQYF	TGTGCCAGCAGCTTAGCCAGGGAAGAGACCCAGTACTTC	TRBJ2-5	TRBV7-8	NA	NA
CASSFLQESHYGYTF	TGTGCCAGCAGCTTTCTCCAGGAATCTCATTATGGCTACACCTTC	TRBJ1-2	TRBV5-6	NA	NA
CASSPDSYNSPLHF	TGTGCCAGCTCGCCGGACAGCTATAATTCACCCCTCCACTTT	TRBJ1-6	TRBV18	NA	NA
CASSPGLAGGPEDTQYF	TGTGCCAGCAGCCCAGGACTAGCGGGGGGCCCCGAAGATACGCAGTATTTT	TRBJ2-3	TRBV6-4	TRBD2	NA
CASSPLGASNQPQHF	TGTGCCAGCAGTCCCCTTGGGGCTAGCAATCAGCCCCAGCATTTT	TRBJ1-5	TRBV27	NA	NA
CATSRGVTYEQYF	TGTGCCACCAGCAGAGGTGTCACCTACGAGCAGTACTTC	TRBJ2-7	TRBV15	NA	NA
CASSDWGRRGTDTQYF	TGTGCCAGCAGTGATTGGGGGAGGAGAGGCACAGATACGCAGTATTTT	TRBJ2-3	TRBV6-1	NA	NA
CASSATLNQPQHF	TGTGCCAGCAGTGCGACATTGAATCAGCCCCAGCATTTT	TRBJ1-5	TRBV2	NA	NA
CASSEAMGVSYNEQFF	TGTGCCAGCAGTGAAGCGATGGGAGTTTCCTACAATGAGCAGTTCTTC	TRBJ2-1	TRBV2	NA	NA
CASRRDRAMHYGYTF	TGTGCCAGCCGACGGGACAGGGCCATGCACTATGGCTACACCTTC	TRBJ1-2	TRBV2	TRBD1	NA
CASTTYTRTDTQYF	TGTGCCAGCACCACGTACACCCGCACAGATACGCAGTATTTT	TRBJ2-3	TRBV7-2	NA	NA
CASSDRQGYGYTF	TGTGCCAGCAGCGACCGACAGGGGTATGGCTACACCTTC	TRBJ1-2	TRBV9	TRBD1	NA
CASSQERTNYGYTF	TGCGCCAGCAGCCAAGAGAGGACAAACTATGGCTACACCTTC	TRBJ1-2	TRBV4-3	NA	NA
CASSARDRGKGETQYF	TGCGCCAGCAGCGCCAGGGACAGGGGGAAAGGGGAGACCCAGTACTTC	TRBJ2-5	TRBV5-1	TRBD1	NA
CASSYSLSGGQETQYF	TGTGCCAGCAGTTACTCACTGAGCGGGGGCCAAGAGACCCAGTACTTC	TRBJ2-5	TRBV6-5	TRBD2	NA
CAWSAGQGASKGGKLFF	TGTGCCTGGAGTGCGGGACAGGGGGCTTCGAAAGGTGGAAAACTGTTTTTT	TRBJ1-4	TRBV30	TRBD1	NA
CASSRDRQVPYGYTF	TGCGCCAGCAGCCGAGATCGACAGGTTCCCTATGGCTACACCTTC	TRBJ1-2	TRBV4-1	NA	NA
CASSSFARDTIYF	TGTGCCAGTAGCTCTTTTGCGCGAGACACCATATATTTT	TRBJ1-3	TRBV19	NA	NA
CASSPSDELGGLAGYTF	TGTGCCAGCAGTCCCAGCGATGAGTTAGGGGGTCTGGCTGGCTACACCTTC	TRBJ1-2	TRBV27	NA	NA
CAWSADCGTENTEAFF	TGTGCCTGGAGTGCCGATTGCGGGACAGAGAACACTGAAGCTTTCTTT	TRBJ1-1	TRBV30	TRBD1	NA
CASSSTPGASNQPQHF	TGTGCCAGCAGCTCGACCCCAGGGGCTAGCAATCAGCCCCAGCATTTT	TRBJ1-5	TRBV5-4	NA	NA
CASSLPQETQYF	TGTGCCAGCAGCTTGCCGCAAGAGACCCAGTACTTC	TRBJ2-5	TRBV5-6	NA	NA
CASSPRGGAAAEQYF	TGTGCCAGCTCACCGAGGGGGGGAGCGGCTGCGGAGCAGTACTTC	TRBJ2-7	TRBV18	NA	NA
CASSQSRTGGSEAFF	TGCGCCAGCAGTCAATCCAGGACAGGAGGGTCAGAAGCTTTCTTT	TRBJ1-1	TRBV23-1	TRBD1	NA
CASSGDRGYNEQFF	TGTGCCAGCAGTGGGGACAGGGGATACAATGAGCAGTTCTTC	TRBJ2-1	TRBV6-6	TRBD1	NA
CASSRVADGNSNQPQHF	TGTGCCAGCAGCCGGGTGGCGGACGGGAATAGCAATCAGCCCCAGCATTTT	TRBJ1-5	TRBV5-6	NA	NA
CASSLKGVIDEQFF	TGTGCCAGCAGCTTAAAGGGGGTGATTGATGAGCAGTTCTTC	TRBJ2-1	TRBV7-9	NA	NA
CASSQNAGDTQYF	TGTGCCAGCAGCCAAAACGCAGGGGATACGCAGTATTTT	TRBJ2-3	TRBV14	NA	NA
CASTPAWGEDGELFF	TGTGCCAGCACTCCGGCCTGGGGGGAGGACGGGGAGCTGTTTTTT	TRBJ2-2	TRBV28	NA	NA
CASSEGLAGGYYEQYF	TGTGCCAGCAGTGAGGGACTAGCGGGGGGTTACTACGAGCAGTACTTC	TRBJ2-7	TRBV2	TRBD2	NA
CASSLEGTSGDTQYF	TGTGCCAGCAGCTTGGAAGGGACTAGCGGTGATACGCAGTATTTT	TRBJ2-3	TRBV5-4	TRBD2	NA
CAGQTGSGRNSNQPQHF	TGTGCCGGCCAGACGGGTAGCGGACGGAATAGCAATCAGCCCCAGCATTTT	TRBJ1-5	TRBV28	NA	NA
CASSRGFADTIYF	TGTGCCAGCAGCCGGGGGTTTGCGGACACCATATATTTT	TRBJ1-3	TRBV13	NA	NA
CASSKRLAGGSSTDTQYF	TGCGCCAGCAGCAAAAGACTAGCGGGGGGGTCTAGCACAGATACGCAGTATTTT	TRBJ2-3	TRBV5-1	TRBD2	NA
CASSWSYEQYF	TGTGCCAGCAGCTGGAGCTACGAGCAGTACTTC	TRBJ2-7	TRBV7-9	NA	NA
CASSVGTAYEQYF	TGTGCCAGCAGTGTCGGGACAGCCTACGAGCAGTACTTC	TRBJ2-7	TRBV27	TRBD1	NA
CASSLAGETQYF	TGCGCCAGCAGCTTGGCCGGGGAGACCCAGTACTTC	TRBJ2-5	TRBV5-1	NA	NA
CASSPSSGPIYQPQHF	TGTGCCAGCTCACCTAGCTCGGGTCCGATTTATCAGCCCCAGCATTTT	TRBJ1-5	TRBV18	NA	NA
CASRFLNEQYF	TGTGCCAGCAGGTTTCTAAACGAGCAGTACTTC	TRBJ2-7	TRBV7-2	NA	once
CASSLALLRDQPQHF	TGTGCCAGCAGCTTAGCACTTCTGCGGGATCAGCCCCAGCATTTT	TRBJ1-5	TRBV5-6	NA	NA
CASSESGVYEQYF	TGTGCCAGCAGTGAGTCGGGGGTGTACGAGCAGTACTTC	TRBJ2-7	TRBV6-1	NA	NA
CATNPPGQGFNYGYTF	TGTGCCACCAACCCTCCGGGACAGGGGTTCAATTATGGCTACACCTTC	TRBJ1-2	TRBV19	TRBD1	NA
CASSTEQGWLETQYF	TGTGCCAGCAGTACAGAACAGGGATGGTTGGAGACCCAGTACTTC	TRBJ2-5	TRBV28	NA	NA